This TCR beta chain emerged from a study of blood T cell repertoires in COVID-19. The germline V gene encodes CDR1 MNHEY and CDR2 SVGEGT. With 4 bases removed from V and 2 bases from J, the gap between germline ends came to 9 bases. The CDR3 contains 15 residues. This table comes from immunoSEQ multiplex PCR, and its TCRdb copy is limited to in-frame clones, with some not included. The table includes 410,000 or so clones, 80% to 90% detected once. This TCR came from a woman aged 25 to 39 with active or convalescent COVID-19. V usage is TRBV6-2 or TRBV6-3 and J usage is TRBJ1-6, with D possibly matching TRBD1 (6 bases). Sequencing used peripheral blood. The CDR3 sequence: CASSFQGPYNSPLHF. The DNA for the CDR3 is TGTGCCAGCAGTTTTCAGGGGCCCTATAATTCACCCCTCCACTTT.